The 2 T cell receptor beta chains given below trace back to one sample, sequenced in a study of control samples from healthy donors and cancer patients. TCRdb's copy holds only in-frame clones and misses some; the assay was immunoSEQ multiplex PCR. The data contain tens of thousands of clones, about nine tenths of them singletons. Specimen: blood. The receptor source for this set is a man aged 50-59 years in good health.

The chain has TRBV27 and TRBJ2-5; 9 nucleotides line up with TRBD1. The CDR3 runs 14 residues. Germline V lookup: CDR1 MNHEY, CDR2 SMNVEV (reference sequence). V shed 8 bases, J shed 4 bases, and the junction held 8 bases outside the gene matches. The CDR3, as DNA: TGTGCCAGCCGCCCTAGGACAGGGGTAGAGACCCAGTACTTC. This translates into CASRPRTGVETQYF.

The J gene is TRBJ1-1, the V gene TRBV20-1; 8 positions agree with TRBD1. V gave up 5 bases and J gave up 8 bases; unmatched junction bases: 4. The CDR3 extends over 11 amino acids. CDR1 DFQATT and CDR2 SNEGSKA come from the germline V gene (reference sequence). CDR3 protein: CSAPRQGEAFF. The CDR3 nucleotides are TGCAGTGCTCCCCGACAGGGGGAAGCTTTCTTT.